One and the same sample provided the 20 T cell receptor beta chains below, sequenced in a study of CD8+CD57+ T cells in acquired aplastic anemia. For CDR3 and TCR beta VDJ profiling, genomic DNA was the template used. From the reads, TCRdb called clonotypes with MiXCR, one entry per CDR3 protein. The sample consists of some 120,000 distinct CDR3 sequences, around 48% of them appearing once. Sequenced sample: sorted CD4+, CD8+, or CD8+CD57+ T cells (not recorded which) from PBMCs. These receptors were collected from a human donor in good health, serving as a control.

A remark on this clonotype: At one of its ends the junction is not consistent with the germline gene, which may arise from a read error. This sequence joins TRBV10-3 and TRBJ1-3; tentatively, D is TRBD1 (5 bases). Germline V gene data show CDR1 as ENHRY and CDR2 as SYGVKD. The CDR3 has 17 amino acids. CDR3 DNA: TGTGCCATCAGTGAGTCCCGGGACGGCCACTCTGGAAACACCGTATATTTT. Translating it yields CAISESRDGHSGNTVYF.

This clonotype was counted only a few times. The chain uses TRBV20-1 and TRBJ2-3; a weak D match, TRBD2 (6 bases). With 0 bases removed from V and 2 bases from J, the gap between germline ends came to 12 bases. Per the germline V gene, CDR1 is DFQATT and CDR2 is SNEGSKA (reference sequence). The CDR3 spans 15 residues. Here the CDR3 DNA reads TGCAGTGCTAGAGATTTTGCGGGGTACACAGATACGCAGTATTTT. The encoded protein is CSARDFAGYTDTQYF.

This clonotype was seen repeatedly, ten times or more. The rearrangement links TRBV7-2 to TRBJ1-2, with D unresolved. The V end lost 1 base, the J end lost 8 bases, and 14 bases lay between the germline ends. Germline assignment: CDR1 SGHTA and CDR2 FQGNSA. This CDR3 has 14 amino acids. The CDR3 DNA reads TGTGCCAGCAGCTTAGGGCAGGAGTCGGGGGGCTACACCTTC. It translates to CASSLGQESGGYTF.

In regard to this clonotype: A read error is possible here, since a much larger clone lies one base away. The rearrangement joins TRBV12-3 or TRBV12-4 to TRBJ1-5; a weak D match, TRBD1 (5 bases). The length of the CDR3 is 15 residues. The CDR3 loop reads CARSLDGQGVQPQHF. CDR3 DNA sequence: TGTGCCCGCAGTTTGGATGGGCAGGGAGTCCAGCCCCAGCATTTT.

This clonotype was recorded many times. The chain carries TRBV3-1 and TRBJ2-1; perhaps TRBD2 as D (7 bases). The CDR3 has 15 amino acids. With 1 base removed from V and 2 bases from J, the gap between germline ends came to 9 bases. Germline V gives CDR1 LGHDT, CDR2 YNNKEL (reference sequence). CDR3 bases: TGTGCCAGCAGCCAAGGGCGGGGGCCCTACAATGAGCAGTTCTTC. It specifies CASSQGRGPYNEQFF.

This clonotype has at least ten counts. The V and J genes are TRBV20-1 and TRBJ1-2, with 8 bases lining up with TRBD1. This CDR3 region has 12 residues. V was pared by 5 bases and J by 8 bases, with 7 bases of the junction left unmatched. The germline gives CDR1 DFQATT, CDR2 SNEGSKA (reference sequence). CDR3 coding DNA: TGCAGTGCTTTCCAGGGGGCTGAGGGCTACACCTTC. Translation gives CSAFQGAEGYTF.

This clonotype was counted at least ten times. This chain links TRBV9 with TRBJ1-1, with TRBD1 as a possible D gene (5 bases). Germline assignment: CDR1 SGDLS and CDR2 YYNGEE. The V gene lost 4 bases and the J gene lost 1 base, with 14 bases spanning the gap. The CDR3 runs to 15 residues. CDR3: CASSPRGAENTEAFF. CDR3 DNA: TGTGCCAGCAGCCCACGCGGGGCAGAGAACACTGAAGCTTTCTTT.

This sequence joins TRBV4-2 and TRBJ1-1; no clear D. V lost 4 bases and J lost 4, with 7 bases in between. The V gene's germline CDR1 is LGHNA and CDR2 YNFKEQ. This CDR3 is built from 12 residues. The CDR3 is CASSPPGTEAFF. For the CDR3, the DNA is TGTGCCAGCAGCCCCCCTGGCACTGAAGCTTTCTTT.

J is TRBJ1-5 and V is TRBV19; 7 bases line up with TRBD1. V lost 4 bases and J lost 6; bases outside the gene matches: 9. Germline V gene lookup returns CDR1 LNHDA and CDR2 SQIVND (reference sequence). The CDR3 consists of 15 residues. The CDR3 loop is CASSTRTGGGQPQHF. The CDR3 nucleotides are TGTGCCAGTAGTACCCGGACAGGAGGGGGTCAGCCCCAGCATTTT.

The gene calls are TRBV19 and TRBJ2-7; no reliable D call. Trimming cost V 5 bases and J 4 bases, with 18 bases left between them. The CDR3 runs to 15 residues. The germline V gene has CDR1 LNHDA and CDR2 SQIVND (reference sequence). CDR3 loop: CASSLAGTSSYEQYF. DNA of the CDR3: TGTGCCAGTAGTTTGGCAGGTACCTCCTCTTACGAGCAGTACTTC.

This clonotype appeared many times. V usage is TRBV5-4 and J usage is TRBJ1-2; D not certain. This CDR3 is built from 14 residues. The germline CDR1 and CDR2 sequences are SGHNT and YYREEE (reference sequence). Trimming took 2 bases from V and 5 from J, leaving 13 bases between them. CDR3 sequence reads: CASSFPNLMYGYTF. The CDR3 coding sequence is TGTGCCAGCAGCTTTCCAAACCTTATGTATGGCTACACCTTC.

This clonotype showed up just a few times. Given a much more abundant clone one base away, this may be a read error. This chain joins TRBV6-5 and TRBJ2-1; 8 bases are shared with TRBD1. Germline V gene data show CDR1 as MNHEY and CDR2 as SVGAGI. The CDR3 is 15 amino acids. The CDR3 region is CASTYSRTGLREQFF. CDR3 in DNA: TGTGCCAGCACTTACTCACGGACAGGGTTGCGTGAGCAGTTCTTC.

This chain uses TRBV7-3 with TRBJ2-1; D possibly corresponds to TRBD2 (5 bases). The CDR3 sequence is 13 residues long. Trimming removed 5 bases from V and 10 bases from J, with 15 bases in between. Germline V gives CDR1 SGHTA, CDR2 FQGTGA. In DNA form, the CDR3 reads TGTGCCAGCAGCCCGGACTCAAAGCGAGAGCAGTTCTTC. Residues: CASSPDSKREQFF.

At least ten counts were recorded for this clonotype. The genes are TRBV11-2 and TRBJ2-7; 14 bases map to TRBD2. Trimming at V came to 5 bases and at J to 1 base, leaving 7 bases not matched to a gene. Looked up from germline, CDR1 is SGHAT and CDR2 is FQNNGV. This CDR3 has 17 residues. The CDR3 sequence: CASSPRTSGGPSYEQYF. The CDR3 nucleotides are TGTGCCAGCAGCCCCAGGACTAGCGGGGGGCCATCCTACGAGCAGTACTTC.

The chain's CDR3 is CASRAGQGVGYGYTF. The CDR3 DNA sequence: TGTGCCAGCAGGGCGGGACAGGGGGTAGGGTATGGCTACACCTTC. The chain links TRBV11-1 to TRBJ1-2; 11 bases align to TRBD1. Unmatched junction bases numbered 8, after V lost 6 bases and J lost 5 bases. The CDR3 is 15 residues long. CDR1 is SGHAT, CDR2 FQDESV, per germline (reference sequence).

This clonotype has a count of ten or more. The V call is TRBV3-1, the J call TRBJ2-7; maybe TRBD1 (5 bases). Germline V gene sequence: CDR1 LGHDT, CDR2 YNNKEL (reference sequence). The CDR3 length is 15 residues. V was shortened by 0 bases and J by 6 bases, with 15 bases between the two germline ends. The CDR3 DNA reads TGTGCCAGCAGCCAAGAAATGACAGACCCGGGCGAGCAGTACTTC. Amino acid sequence: CASSQEMTDPGEQYF.

This clonotype appeared many times. The V and J genes are TRBV14 and TRBJ2-1; D ambiguous. The CDR3 runs 12 residues. Germline V gives CDR1 SGHDN, CDR2 FVKESK. V was trimmed by 4 bases and J by 4 bases, leaving 5 bases between them. DNA of the CDR3: TGTGCCAGCAGCCCTTCATACAATGAGCAGTTCTTC. Amino acids: CASSPSYNEQFF.

J is TRBJ2-7 and V is TRBV24-1, with D uncertain. This CDR3 has 13 amino acids. Trimming pared 4 bases from V and 0 bases from J, leaving 6 bases between. CDR1 is KGHDR and CDR2 is SFDVKD in the germline V gene. CDR3 residues: CATSDSSSYEQYF. CDR3 in DNA: TGTGCCACCAGTGACTCAAGCTCCTACGAGCAGTACTTC.

This rearrangement joins TRBV5-4 to TRBJ2-1; possibly TRBD2 for D (5 bases). Germline CDR1 SGHNT, CDR2 YYREEE (reference sequence). Trimming left V 0 bases short and J 0 bases short, with 10 bases between. The CDR3 covers 16 residues. CDR3 region: CASSLAGSSSYNEQFF. Written as DNA, the CDR3 is TGTGCCAGCAGCTTGGCGGGGAGTAGCTCCTACAATGAGCAGTTCTTC.

This clonotype showed up just once. The chain carries TRBV19 and TRBJ1-1; the D gene is possibly TRBD1 (5 bases). Trimming left V 3 bases short and J 7 bases short, with 15 bases between. This CDR3 is 14 amino acids long. The germline V gene has CDR1 LNHDA and CDR2 SQIVND (reference sequence). CDR3 bases: TGTGCCAGTAGTATCGGGACGTACGCCAATGAAGCTTTCTTT. This translates into CASSIGTYANEAFF.